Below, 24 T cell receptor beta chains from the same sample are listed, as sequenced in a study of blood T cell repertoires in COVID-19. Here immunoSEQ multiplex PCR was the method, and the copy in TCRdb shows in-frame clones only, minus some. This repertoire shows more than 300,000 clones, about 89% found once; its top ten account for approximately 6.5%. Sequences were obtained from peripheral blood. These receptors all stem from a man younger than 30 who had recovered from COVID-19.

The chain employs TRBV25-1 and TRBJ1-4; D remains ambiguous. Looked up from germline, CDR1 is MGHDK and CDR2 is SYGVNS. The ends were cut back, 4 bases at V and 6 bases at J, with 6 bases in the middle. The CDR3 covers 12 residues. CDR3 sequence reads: CASSAPDEKLFF. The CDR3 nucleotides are TGTGCCAGCAGTGCCCCGGATGAAAAACTGTTTTTT.

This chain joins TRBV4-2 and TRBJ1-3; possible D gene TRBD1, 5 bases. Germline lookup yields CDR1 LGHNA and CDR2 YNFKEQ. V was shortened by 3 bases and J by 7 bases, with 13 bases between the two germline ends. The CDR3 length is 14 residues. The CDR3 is CASSQTELVNTIYF. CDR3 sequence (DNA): TGTGCCAGCAGCCAGACAGAGTTAGTGAACACCATATATTTT.

CDR3 residues: CASSPGGGYTGELFF. Here the CDR3 DNA reads TGTGCCAGCAGCCCCGGGGGGGGGTACACCGGGGAGCTGTTTTTT. The V call is TRBV7-6, the J call TRBJ2-2; 8 nucleotides match TRBD2. V trimming: 5 bases; J trimming: 3 bases; junction bases outside the gene matches: 5. The germline V gene encodes CDR1 SGHVS and CDR2 FNYEAQ. The CDR3 totals 15 residues.

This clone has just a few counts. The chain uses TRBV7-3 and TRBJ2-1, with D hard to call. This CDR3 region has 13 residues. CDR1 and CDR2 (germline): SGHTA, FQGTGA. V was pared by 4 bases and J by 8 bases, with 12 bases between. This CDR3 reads CASSSFLGDEQFF. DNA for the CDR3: TGTGCCAGCAGCTCCTTTCTGGGCGATGAGCAGTTCTTC.

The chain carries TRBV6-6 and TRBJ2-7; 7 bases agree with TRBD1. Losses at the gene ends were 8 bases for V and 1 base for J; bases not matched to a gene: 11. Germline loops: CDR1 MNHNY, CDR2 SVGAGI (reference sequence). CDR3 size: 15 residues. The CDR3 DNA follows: TGTGCCAGCCGCCTACCCAGACAGGGATCCTACGAGCAGTACTTC. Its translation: CASRLPRQGSYEQYF.

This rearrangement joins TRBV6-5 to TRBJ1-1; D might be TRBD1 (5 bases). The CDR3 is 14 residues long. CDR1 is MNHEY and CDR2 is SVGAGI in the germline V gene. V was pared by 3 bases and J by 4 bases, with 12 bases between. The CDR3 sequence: CASSYNGGITEAFF. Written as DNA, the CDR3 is TGTGCCAGCAGTTATAACGGGGGTATCACTGAAGCTTTCTTT.

This CDR3 reads CASSTTGGPNTGELFF. Written as DNA, the CDR3 is TGTGCCAGCAGTACGACAGGGGGCCCGAACACCGGGGAGCTGTTTTTT. The rearrangement links TRBV6-6 to TRBJ2-2, with 10 bases lining up with TRBD1. CDR1 is MNHNY and CDR2 is SVGAGI in the germline V gene (reference sequence). Trimming took 5 bases from V and 0 from J; bases not matched to a gene: 3. CDR3 size: 16 residues.

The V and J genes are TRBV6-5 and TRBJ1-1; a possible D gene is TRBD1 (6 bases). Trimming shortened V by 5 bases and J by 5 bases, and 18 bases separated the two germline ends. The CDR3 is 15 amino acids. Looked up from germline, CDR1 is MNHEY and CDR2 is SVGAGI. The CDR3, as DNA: TGTGCCAGCAGTCTCCAAACAGGGCGGAGGACTGAAGCTTTCTTT. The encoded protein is CASSLQTGRRTEAFF.

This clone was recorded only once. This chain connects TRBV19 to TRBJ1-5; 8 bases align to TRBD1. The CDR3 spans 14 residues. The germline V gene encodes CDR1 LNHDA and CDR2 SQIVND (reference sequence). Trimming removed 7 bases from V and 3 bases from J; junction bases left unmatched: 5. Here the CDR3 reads CASTADRANQPQHF. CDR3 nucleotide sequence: TGTGCCAGTACCGCGGACAGGGCCAATCAGCCCCAGCATTTT.

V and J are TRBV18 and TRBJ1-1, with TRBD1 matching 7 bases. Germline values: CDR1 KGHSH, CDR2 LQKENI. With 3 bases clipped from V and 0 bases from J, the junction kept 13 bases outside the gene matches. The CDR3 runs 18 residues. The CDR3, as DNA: TGTGCCAGCTCACCCAGAAGGAGGGACAGCAAAATGAACACTGAAGCTTTCTTT. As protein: CASSPRRRDSKMNTEAFF.

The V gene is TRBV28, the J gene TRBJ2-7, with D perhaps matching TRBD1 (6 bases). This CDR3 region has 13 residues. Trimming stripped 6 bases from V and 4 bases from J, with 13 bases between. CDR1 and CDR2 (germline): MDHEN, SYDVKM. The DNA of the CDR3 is TGTGCCAGCAGGGGAACAGGGCAGTACGAGCAGTACTTC. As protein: CASRGTGQYEQYF. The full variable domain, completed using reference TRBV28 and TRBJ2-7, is DVKVTQSSRYLVKRTGEKVFLECVQDMDHENMFWYRQDPGLGLRLIYFSYDVKMKEKGDIPEGYSVSREKKERFSLILESASTNQTSMYLCASRGTGQYEQYFGPGTRLTVT.

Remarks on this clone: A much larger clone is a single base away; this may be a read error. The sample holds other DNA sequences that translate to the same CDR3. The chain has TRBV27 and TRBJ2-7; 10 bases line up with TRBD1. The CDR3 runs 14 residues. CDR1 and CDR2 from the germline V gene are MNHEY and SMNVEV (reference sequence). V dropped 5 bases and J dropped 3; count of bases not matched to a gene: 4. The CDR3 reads CASSPRTGGYEQYF. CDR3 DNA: TGTGCCAGCAGTCCCCGGACAGGGGGCTACGAGCAGTACTTC.

The CDR3 DNA reads TGTGCCAGCAGCTTAGCTGGCCAGGAAGGCAAAAACATTCAGTACTTC. It codes for CASSLAGQEGKNIQYF. The chain employs TRBV7-9 and TRBJ2-4; D ambiguous. The V and J ends lost 0 bases and 3 bases respectively, with 12 bases between them. CDR3 length equals 16 residues. The germline CDR1 and CDR2 sequences are SEHNR and FQNEAQ (reference sequence).

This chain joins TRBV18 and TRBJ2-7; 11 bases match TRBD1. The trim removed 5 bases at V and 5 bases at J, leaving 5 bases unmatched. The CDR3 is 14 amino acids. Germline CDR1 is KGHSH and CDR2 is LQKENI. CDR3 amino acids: CASSTRTGGDEQYF. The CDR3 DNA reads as TGTGCCAGCTCAACTAGGACAGGGGGCGACGAGCAGTACTTC.

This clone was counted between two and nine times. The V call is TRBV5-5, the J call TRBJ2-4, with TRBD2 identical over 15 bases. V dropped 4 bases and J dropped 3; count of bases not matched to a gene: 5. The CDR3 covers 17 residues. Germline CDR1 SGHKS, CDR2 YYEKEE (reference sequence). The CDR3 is CASSAGLAGGNKNIQYF. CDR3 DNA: TGTGCCAGCAGCGCCGGACTAGCGGGAGGGAACAAAAACATTCAGTACTTC. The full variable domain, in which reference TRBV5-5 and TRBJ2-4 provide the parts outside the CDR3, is DAGVTQSPTHLIKTRGQQVTLRCSPISGHKSVSWYQQVLGQGPQFIFQYYEKEERGRGNFPDRFSARQFPNYSSELNVNALLLGDSALYLCASSAGLAGGNKNIQYFGAGTRLSVL.

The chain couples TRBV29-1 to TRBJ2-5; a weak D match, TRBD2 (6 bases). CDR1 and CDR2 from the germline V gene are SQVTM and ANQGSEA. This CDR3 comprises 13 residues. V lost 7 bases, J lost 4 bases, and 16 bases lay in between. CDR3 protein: CSAGGGSGETQYF. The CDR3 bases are TGCAGCGCCGGAGGAGGGAGCGGAGAGACCCAGTACTTC.

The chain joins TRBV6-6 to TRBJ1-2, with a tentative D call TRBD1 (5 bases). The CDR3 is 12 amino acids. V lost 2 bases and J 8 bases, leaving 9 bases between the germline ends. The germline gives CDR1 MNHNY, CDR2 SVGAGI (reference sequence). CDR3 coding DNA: TGTGCCAGCAGTTACGGAGGGGAGGGCTACACCTTC. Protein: CASSYGGEGYTF.

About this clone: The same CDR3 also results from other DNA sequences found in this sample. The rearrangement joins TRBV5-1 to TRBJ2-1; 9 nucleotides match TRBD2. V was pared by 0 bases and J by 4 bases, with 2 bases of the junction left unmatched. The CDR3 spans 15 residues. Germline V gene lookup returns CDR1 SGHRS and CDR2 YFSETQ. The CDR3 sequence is CASSLEAGGYNEQFF. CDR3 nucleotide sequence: TGCGCCAGCAGCTTGGAGGCGGGAGGGTACAATGAGCAGTTCTTC. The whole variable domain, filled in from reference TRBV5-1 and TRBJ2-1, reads KAGVTQTPRYLIKTRGQQVTLSCSPISGHRSVSWYQQTPGQGLQFLFEYFSETQRNKGNFPGRFSGRQFSNSRSEMNVSTLELGDSALYLCASSLEAGGYNEQFFGPGTRLTVL.

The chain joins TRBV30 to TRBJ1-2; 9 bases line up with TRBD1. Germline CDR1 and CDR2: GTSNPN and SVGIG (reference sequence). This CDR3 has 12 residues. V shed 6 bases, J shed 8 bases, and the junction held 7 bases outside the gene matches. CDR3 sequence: CACRDREVGYTF. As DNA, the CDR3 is TGTGCCTGCAGGGACAGGGAGGTAGGCTACACCTTC. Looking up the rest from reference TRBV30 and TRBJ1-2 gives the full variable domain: SQTIHQWPATLVQPVGSPLSLECTVEGTSNPNLYWYRQAAGRGLQLLFYSVGIGQISSEVPQNLSASRPQDRQFILSSKKLLLSDSGFYLCACRDREVGYTFGSGTRLTVV.

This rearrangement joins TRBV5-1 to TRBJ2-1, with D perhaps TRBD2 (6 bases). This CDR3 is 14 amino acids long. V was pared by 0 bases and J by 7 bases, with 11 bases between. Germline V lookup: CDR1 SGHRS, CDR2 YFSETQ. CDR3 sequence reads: CASSLVVRGNEQFF. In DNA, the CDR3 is TGCGCCAGCAGCTTGGTAGTACGGGGGAATGAGCAGTTCTTC.

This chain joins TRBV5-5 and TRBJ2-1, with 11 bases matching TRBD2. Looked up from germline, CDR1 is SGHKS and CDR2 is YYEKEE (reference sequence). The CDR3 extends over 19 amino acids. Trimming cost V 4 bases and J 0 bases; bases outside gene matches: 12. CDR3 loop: CASSAGTSGAHSSYNEQFF. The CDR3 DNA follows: TGTGCCAGCAGCGCAGGGACTAGCGGAGCACACAGCTCCTACAATGAGCAGTTCTTC. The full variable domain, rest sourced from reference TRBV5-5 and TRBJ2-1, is DAGVTQSPTHLIKTRGQQVTLRCSPISGHKSVSWYQQVLGQGPQFIFQYYEKEERGRGNFPDRFSARQFPNYSSELNVNALLLGDSALYLCASSAGTSGAHSSYNEQFFGPGTRLTVL.

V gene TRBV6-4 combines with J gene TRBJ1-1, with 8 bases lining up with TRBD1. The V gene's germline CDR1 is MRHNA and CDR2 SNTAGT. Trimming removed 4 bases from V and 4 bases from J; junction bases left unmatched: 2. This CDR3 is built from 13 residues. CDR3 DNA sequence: TGTGCCAGCAGTGGTACAGGGGGCACTGAAGCTTTCTTT. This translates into CASSGTGGTEAFF.

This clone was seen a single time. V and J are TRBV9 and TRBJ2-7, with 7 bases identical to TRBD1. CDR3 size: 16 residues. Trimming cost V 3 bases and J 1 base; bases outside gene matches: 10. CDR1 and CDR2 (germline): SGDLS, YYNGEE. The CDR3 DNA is TGTGCCAGCAGCGAACGGGCAGGGGGTTCATCCTACGAGCAGTACTTC. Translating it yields CASSERAGGSSYEQYF.

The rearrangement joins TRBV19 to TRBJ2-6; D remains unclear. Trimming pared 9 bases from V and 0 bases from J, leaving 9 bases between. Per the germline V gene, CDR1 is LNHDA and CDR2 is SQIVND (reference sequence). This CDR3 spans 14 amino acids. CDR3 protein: CASSRNSGANVLTF. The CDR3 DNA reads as TGTGCCAGCTCCAGGAACTCTGGGGCCAACGTCCTGACTTTC. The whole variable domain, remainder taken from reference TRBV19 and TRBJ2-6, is DGGITQSPKYLFRKEGQNVTLSCEQNLNHDAMYWYRQDPGQGLRLIYYSQIVNDFQKGDIAEGYSVSREKKESFPLTVTSAQKNPTAFYLCASSRNSGANVLTFGAGSRLTVL.